The rows below give T cell receptor beta chains drawn from one sample of a study of blood T cell repertoires in COVID-19. The data were produced by immunoSEQ multiplex PCR, yet TCRdb's version contains in-frame clones alone and is incomplete. The table has 150,000 or so clones, around 79% seen once; the top ten hold roughly 11%. The sample was PBMCs or T cells enriched from blood (not recorded which). These receptors were obtained from a man over 45 who had recovered from COVID-19. Both conserved end residues are part of each CDR3. The order of the fields is CDR3 protein, CDR3 DNA, D gene, J gene, V gene, clone size. A D gene is named only where the DNA matches it firmly. Clone sizes are given selectively: once, few, many, or a class where the clone is expanded.

CDR3: CASSSTLSYNSPLHF; DNA: TGCGCCAGCAGCTCGACTCTCTCCTATAATTCACCCCTCCACTTT; D: .; J: TRBJ1-6; V: TRBV5-1; size: .
CDR3: CASGELGSPLHF; DNA: TGTGCCTCAGGGGAACTAGGTTCACCCCTCCACTTT; D: .; J: TRBJ1-6; V: TRBV27; size: .
CDR3: CASSLGGDMNYGYTF; DNA: TGCGCCAGCAGCTTGGGGGGCGATATGAACTATGGCTACACCTTC; D: .; J: TRBJ1-2; V: TRBV5-1; size: .
CDR3: CASSQDNRTEPLGNQPQHF; DNA: TGTGCCAGCAGCCAAGATAACAGGACAGAGCCCCTAGGCAATCAGCCCCAGCATTTT; D: .; J: TRBJ1-5; V: TRBV14; size: few
CDR3: CASSLGLSSGSYNEQFF; DNA: TGTGCCAGCAGTTTAGGCTTGTCTAGCGGCTCCTACAATGAGCAGTTCTTC; D: TRBD2; J: TRBJ2-1; V: TRBV28; size: .
CDR3: CASRQGSSYNSPLHF; DNA: TGCGCCAGCAGGCAGGGGAGCTCCTATAATTCACCCCTCCACTTT; D: .; J: TRBJ1-6; V: TRBV4-1; size: .
CDR3: CASTLEAGIYNEQFF; DNA: TGTGCCAGCACCTTAGAGGCGGGGATCTACAATGAGCAGTTCTTC; D: .; J: TRBJ2-1; V: TRBV5-4; size: .
CDR3: CASSYSHRGSSPLHF; DNA: TGTGCCAGCAGTTACTCCCACAGGGGTTCGTCACCCCTCCACTTT; D: TRBD1; J: TRBJ1-6; V: TRBV6-5; size: once
CDR3: CASSPSEDRGTDTQYF; DNA: TGTGCCAGCAGCCCTTCGGAGGACCGGGGCACAGATACGCAGTATTTT; D: .; J: TRBJ2-3; V: TRBV3-1/TRBV3-2; size: few
CDR3: CASPVEKEGEQYF; DNA: TGTGCCAGCCCCGTTGAGAAGGAGGGCGAGCAGTACTTC; D: .; J: TRBJ2-7; V: TRBV21-1; size: .
CDR3: CASSVGLAGVEDTQYF; DNA: TGTGCCAGCAGCGTGGGACTAGCGGGAGTGGAAGATACGCAGTATTTT; D: TRBD2; J: TRBJ2-3; V: TRBV9; size: .
CDR3: CASSFRDRQETQYF; DNA: TGTGCCAGCAGCTTTAGGGACAGACAAGAGACCCAGTACTTC; D: TRBD1; J: TRBJ2-5; V: TRBV5-5; size: .
CDR3: CASTNRGQSYGYTF; DNA: TGTGCCAGCACCAACAGGGGGCAGAGCTATGGCTACACCTTC; D: TRBD1; J: TRBJ1-2; V: TRBV3-1/TRBV3-2; size: .
CDR3: CASSLSAGGLFHQYF; DNA: TGTGCCAGCAGTTTGTCGGCGGGGGGGCTATTTCATCAGTACTTC; D: TRBD2; J: TRBJ2-5; V: TRBV28; size: .
CDR3: CASSYVGTGDNYGYTF; DNA: TGTGCCAGCAGTTACGTTGGGACAGGGGATAACTATGGCTACACCTTC; D: TRBD1; J: TRBJ1-2; V: TRBV6-5; size: .
CDR3: CASSYHIAENTEAFF; DNA: TGTGCCAGCAGTTACCATATAGCAGAGAACACTGAAGCTTTCTTT; D: .; J: TRBJ1-1; V: TRBV28; size: .
CDR3: CAWDAGQAGNNSPLHF; DNA: TGTGCCTGGGACGCGGGACAGGCAGGGAATAATTCACCCCTCCACTTT; D: TRBD1; J: TRBJ1-6; V: TRBV30; size: .
CDR3: CASSLERRTEAFF; DNA: TGTGCCAGCAGCTTAGAAAGGAGGACTGAAGCTTTCTTT; D: .; J: TRBJ1-1; V: TRBV7-9; size: .
CDR3: CASRVLEAGGNQPRHF; DNA: TGTGCCAGCAGAGTCCTGGAGGCTGGAGGAAATCAGCCCCGGCATTTT; D: .; J: TRBJ1-5; V: TRBV28; size: .
CDR3: CASSLFTGTGVTEAFF; DNA: TGTGCCAGCAGCTTATTTACCGGGACAGGGGTAACTGAAGCTTTCTTT; D: TRBD1; J: TRBJ1-1; V: TRBV7-2; size: once
CDR3: CASSGGLAGDPYNEQFF; DNA: TGCGCCAGCAGCGGGGGACTAGCGGGAGACCCGTACAATGAGCAGTTCTTC; D: TRBD2; J: TRBJ2-1; V: TRBV5-1; size: .
CDR3: CASSETSGSLLGETQYF; DNA: TGTGCCAGCAGTGAGACTAGCGGGAGTCTCCTCGGAGAGACCCAGTACTTC; D: TRBD2; J: TRBJ2-5; V: TRBV6-1; size: .
CDR3: CASRTKTLNYGYTF; DNA: TGTGCCAGCAGGACCAAGACACTTAACTATGGCTACACCTTC; D: .; J: TRBJ1-2; V: TRBV7-2; size: .
CDR3: CASISGGGYNEQFF; DNA: TGTGCCAGCATTTCAGGGGGAGGCTACAATGAGCAGTTCTTC; D: .; J: TRBJ2-1; V: TRBV28; size: .
CDR3: CASSGGPTRLIGELFF; DNA: TGTGCCAGCAGTGGAGGCCCCACTAGGTTGATAGGGGAGCTGTTTTTT; D: .; J: TRBJ2-2; V: TRBV28; size: .